A few counts support the clone carrying this T cell receptor (beta chain). The antigen is unknown. This entry comes from a study of cytomegalovirus exposure and HLA in healthy donors. Study-wide results and caveats: Reportedly, TCR beta sequences accurately predicted HLA-A and HLA-B alleles in most subjects. Roughly uniform sequencing depth across donors was assumed, possibly incorrectly. Differences between HLA loci emerged in a later analysis of TCR association rates, with DRB1 most and HLA-C fewest.

The donors, nominally healthy at sampling, likely had unrecorded immune exposures. Primers included in the PCR were 60 Vbeta and 13 Jbeta primers. Using immunoSEQ multiplex PCR, the repertoire was profiled, and TCRdb retains in-frame clones only, with some absent. The table includes fewer than 150,000 clones, roughly 79% detected once. This sequence originates from a male donor in good health and CMV-seronegative. The specimen sequenced was PBMCs.

The CDR3 bases are TGCAGCGGTCTACACACTGAAGCTTTCTTT. Translation: CSGLHTEAFF. V gene TRBV29-1 combines with J gene TRBJ1-1; D gene unclear. Trimming removed 7 bases at V and 3 bases at J, with 6 bases between. CDR1 and CDR2 from the germline V gene are SQVTM and ANQGSEA. CDR3 length equals 10 residues. Complete variable domain (other parts from reference TRBV29-1 and TRBJ1-1): SAVISQKPSRDICQRGTSLTIQCQVDSQVTMMFWYRQQPGQSLTLIATANQGSEATYESGFVIDKFPISRPNLTFSTLTVSNMSPEDSSIYLCSGLHTEAFFGQGTRLTVV.